What follows is one T cell receptor (beta chain) and its context. CDR1 is KGHSH and CDR2 is LQKENI in the germline V gene. Trimming took 0 bases from V and 3 from J, leaving 8 bases between them. The CDR3 consists of 14 residues. This record comes from a study of blood T cell repertoires in COVID-19. Two consecutive negative NP/OP PCR tests, clearance, or resolved symptoms defined Cohort 3 recovery. In the original processing: From reference gene primer amplification, estimates of nucleated cell counts were derived. Data came from immunoSEQ multiplex PCR; TCRdb stores just in-frame clones and leaves some out. The V and J calls and the clone size are those of that table, but D and trimming were determined from the DNA. The sample shows 140,000 to 150,000 clones, approximately 90% of them seen only once.

This clonotype was sampled from a man aged 50 to 60 who had recovered from COVID-19. This chain links TRBV18 with TRBJ1-2, with D perhaps TRBD1 (5 bases). The sequenced material came from PBMCs or T cells enriched from blood (not recorded which). The chain's CDR3 is CASSPPGEDYGYTF. The CDR3 bases are TGTGCCAGCTCACCACCAGGGGAGGACTATGGCTACACCTTC.